This TCR beta chain was profiled in a study of PD-L1 blockade in urothelial cancer. Sequencing was performed with immunoSEQ multiplex PCR; in TCRdb, only in-frame clones are kept and a portion is missing. The data contain about 88,000 clones, 85% to 95% of them seen just once; the ten biggest clones take up approximately 10%. Patients were diagnosed with urothelial carcinoma, either locally advanced or metastatic. CDR3 size: 16 residues. V lost 3 bases to trimming and J lost 1 base; unmatched junction nucleotides: 6. Looked up from germline, CDR1 is SGHRS and CDR2 is YFSETQ. This sample comprised PBMCs, obtained around atezolizumab (anti-PD-L1) treatment. This sequence was found in a man aged 55 to 69 with urothelial cancer. The V gene is TRBV5-1, the J gene TRBJ2-1; TRBD2 matches at 8 bases. The CDR3 bases are TGCGCCAGCAGCTCGAAGGTAGCGGGATCCTACAATGAGCAGTTCTTC. Translating gives CASSSKVAGSYNEQFF.